These 5 T cell receptor beta chains originate from one sample sequenced in a study of brain T cells in children with intractable seizures. The sequenced cases were selected for having the highest brain T cell transcript signatures. Here immunoSEQ multiplex PCR was the method, and the copy in TCRdb shows in-frame clones only, minus some. The sample lists over 7,000 clones; 69% were seen once. The sequences come from resected brain tissue, collected at surgery. The receptors here all came from a girl between 2 and 10 years old with tuberous sclerosis and intractable seizures.

V usage is TRBV20-1 and J usage is TRBJ1-1; D call uncertain. V lost 3 bases to trimming and J lost 11 bases, with 10 bases between them. There are 10 residues in the CDR3. Germline-derived CDR1 and CDR2 are DFQATT and SNEGSKA (reference sequence). As DNA, the CDR3 is TGCAGTGCTAGTCGTTTGGAGGCTTTCTTT. Encoded protein: CSASRLEAFF.

J is TRBJ1-5 and V is TRBV29-1; a possible D gene is TRBD1 (5 bases). The CDR3 is 14 amino acids. The germline V gene encodes CDR1 SQVTM and CDR2 ANQGSEA. Trimming stripped 4 bases from V and 0 bases from J, with 10 bases between. The CDR3 DNA reads as TGCAGCGTTGCGTCCAGGGATAGCAATCAGCCCCAGCATTTT. It yields the protein CSVASRDSNQPQHF.

The gene calls are TRBV5-1 and TRBJ1-1, with D possibly being TRBD1 (5 bases). The germline V and J ends were trimmed by 5 bases and 4 bases, with 15 bases remaining between them. Germline values: CDR1 SGHRS, CDR2 YFSETQ. The CDR3 has 14 residues. CDR3 protein: CASRSFRDGTEAFF. The CDR3 DNA reads TGCGCCAGCAGATCTTTCAGGGATGGCACTGAAGCTTTCTTT.

The rearrangement joins TRBV29-1 to TRBJ2-5; D is undetermined. The CDR3 spans 16 residues. V lost 0 bases to trimming and J lost 4 bases, with 18 bases between them. CDR1 is SQVTM and CDR2 is ANQGSEA in the germline V gene. CDR3: CSVEDWAARPRETQYF. DNA for the CDR3: TGCAGCGTTGAAGATTGGGCAGCGCGTCCAAGAGAGACCCAGTACTTC.

The chain links TRBV19 to TRBJ2-5; 11 bases fit TRBD1. The CDR3 loop spans 17 amino acids. From germline, CDR1 is LNHDA and CDR2 SQIVND (reference sequence). V trimming: 2 bases; J trimming: 5 bases; junction bases outside the gene matches: 10. CDR3 region: CASSIPPDRGRVETQYF. Written as DNA, the CDR3 is TGTGCCAGTAGTATACCTCCGGACAGGGGGCGAGTGGAGACCCAGTACTTC.